This TCR beta chain derives from a study of blood T cells in healthy people across ages. Study-wide results and caveats: Both naive CD4+ cell counts and diversity were greater in long-lived donors than in aged donors. Diversity of TCR beta per million T cells declined in a roughly linear way with age.

The CDR3 length is 14 residues. V was clipped by 2 bases and J by 4 bases, with 11 bases between them. The V gene's germline CDR1 is MNHEY and CDR2 SMNVEV (reference sequence). This clonotype was found a few times. The antigen is unknown. A sample-barcoded 5' primer and a J-beta primer mix were used in a second PCR of roughly 7 to 11 cycles. The yield of each sample was at least 3 million CDR3-containing paired-end reads. TCRdb re-called the 5' RACE reads with MiXCR, one entry per CDR3 protein. The sample lists about 1,800,000 distinct CDR3 sequences; 28% were seen once. Sequencing used blood. The chain joins TRBV27 to TRBJ2-5; TRBD2 is a possible D gene (6 bases). This sequence originates from a woman aged 25 to 45 in good health. The CDR3 protein is CASSLGGFLETQYF. The CDR3 nucleotides read TGTGCCAGCAGTTTAGGGGGGTTTTTAGAGACCCAGTACTTC.